This TCR beta chain came from a study of blood T cell repertoires in COVID-19. Trimming left V 0 bases short and J 0 bases short, with 9 bases between. The length of the CDR3 is 15 residues. Germline V lookup: CDR1 SGHRS, CDR2 YFSETQ. In the 2 weeks before study entry, exposed participants met a COVID-19 case, which was PCR-confirmed or clinician-diagnosed. Produced via immunoSEQ multiplex PCR; TCRdb's table is partial and in-frame only. The profile shows 65,000 or so clones, 72% of them singletons. The TCR sequence derives from a woman aged 60-70 years who had been exposed to COVID-19. This chain links TRBV5-1 with TRBJ1-2; the D is unclear. The sample consisted of PBMCs or T cells enriched from blood (not recorded which). This CDR3 reads CASSLDGRPNYGYTF. DNA for the CDR3: TGCGCCAGCAGCTTGGATGGCCGTCCTAACTATGGCTACACCTTC.